Listed here are 5 T cell receptor beta chains from one sample, sequenced in a study of T cell repertoires in cytomegalovirus infection. No cognate antigen is known for these TCRs. TCRdb itself ran the reads through MiXCR, one entry per CDR3 protein. This sample has approximately 70,000 distinct CDR3 sequences, with 20% to 25% found just once. This specimen was CD8+ T cells from cultured PBMCs, taken from culture after CMV antigen stimulation. These receptors were taken from a human donor in good health (CMV status not recorded). Some clones in this sample may be carry-over from other donors' samples.

In its sample, this clonotype was seen a few times. The rearrangement joins TRBV11-2 to TRBJ2-7; TRBD2 agrees at 8 bases. Trimming at V came to 1 base and at J to 0 bases, leaving 2 bases not matched to a gene. The CDR3 extends over 15 amino acids. In germline, CDR1 is SGHAT, CDR2 FQNNGV. CDR3 nucleotides: TGTGCCAGCAGCTTAGCGGGGGGGCCCTCCTACGAGCAGTACTTC. Translation gives CASSLAGGPSYEQYF.

J is TRBJ2-1 and V is TRBV12-3 or TRBV12-4, with TRBD2 as a possible D gene (5 bases). V shed 2 bases and J shed 7 bases, with 18 bases lying between them. CDR3 length equals 16 residues. The CDR3 DNA reads TGTGCCAGCAGTTTAAGGGTACCCATATCGGGGAATGAGCAGTTCTTC. Protein product: CASSLRVPISGNEQFF.

This clonotype was counted between two and nine times. This chain uses TRBV6-2 or TRBV6-3 with TRBJ2-1; D possibly corresponds to TRBD1 (5 bases). CDR1 MNHEY and CDR2 SVGEGT come from the germline V gene. The CDR3 is 13 amino acids. With 6 bases removed from V and 4 bases from J, the gap between germline ends came to 10 bases. The CDR3 reads CASSPDTYNEQFF. The CDR3 coding sequence is TGTGCCAGCAGCCCGGACACTTACAATGAGCAGTTCTTC.

This clonotype was counted between two and nine times. The CDR3 here is CASSQEGTELRHEQFF. The CDR3 DNA sequence: TGTGCCAGCAGCCAAGAAGGAACAGAACTTCGCCATGAGCAGTTCTTC. The rearrangement joins TRBV3-1 to TRBJ2-1; D ambiguous. The germline V gene encodes CDR1 LGHDT and CDR2 YNNKEL (reference sequence). CDR3 length: 16 amino acids. V shed 0 bases and J shed 8 bases, with 17 bases lying between them.

The chain links TRBV7-4 to TRBJ2-7; D unresolved. Germline V CDR1 and CDR2: SGHVT, SQSDAQ. CDR3 length: 11 residues. Trimming stripped 4 bases from V and 6 bases from J, with 7 bases between. In DNA, the CDR3 is TGTGCCAGCAGCTCCGGATCCGAGCAGTACTTC. Its protein product is CASSSGSEQYF.